This T cell receptor (beta chain) emerged from a study of vaccination effects on CD4 cells after COVID-19. As for the study in general: In the ViraFEST assay, antigen-specific CD4+ clonotypes were identified by expansion after peptide-pool stimulation. Post-vaccine specimens arrived a median 72 days past the second dose.

CD4+ T cell isolation took place after 10 days of culture. It was two doses of either the BNT162b2 or mRNA-1273 vaccine that participants received. Cultures received IL-2 medium that replaced half the medium on days 3 and 7. As to this clone: Antigen specificity is unknown.

The CDR3 extends over 16 amino acids. The germline gives CDR1 MNHEY, CDR2 SMNVEV (reference sequence). J was trimmed by 1 base and V by 2 bases; bases with no gene match: 6. Clones were sequenced by immunoSEQ multiplex PCR, and TCRdb holds only the in-frame ones, with some missing. The table lists some 10,000 clones, around 76% of them singletons. This sequence joins TRBV27 and TRBJ2-3; TRBD2 matches 7 bases. The sequencing used CD4+ T cells from PBMCs cultured without peptide, collected after COVID-19 vaccination. This receptor was taken from a human donor who received a COVID-19 vaccine. The CDR3 loop reads CASSLRLGGGTDTQYF. In DNA, the CDR3 is TGTGCCAGCAGTTTACGCCTGGGGGGGGGCACAGATACGCAGTATTTT.